The T cell receptor (beta chain) described here comes from a study of blood T cell repertoires in COVID-19. In the study overall: Collection of acute and convalescent COVID-19 samples took place in the United States, Italy and Spain.

Study members were between roughly 18 and 89 years old and lived in about two dozen US regions. In assigning cohorts, the study relied on participant-reported clinical history. Original processing notes: Reference gene primer amplification gave nucleated cell count estimates. Sequencing used immunoSEQ multiplex PCR; TCRdb keeps in-frame clones, though not all of them. V, J and clone size are taken as reported in that table, and D and trimming were inferred from the DNA itself. In the table there are 250,000 to 300,000 clones, 89% of which are singletons. The receptor comes from a woman aged 50 to 65 who had been exposed to COVID-19. The sequenced material came from PBMCs or T cells enriched from blood (not recorded which).

The CDR3 loop reads CASSLVAGVGSYEQYF. The CDR3 DNA is TGCGCCAGCAGCTTGGTTGCGGGTGTTGGATCCTACGAGCAGTACTTC. The chain is built from TRBV5-1 and TRBJ2-7; weak D call: TRBD2 (5 bases). The V gene lost 0 bases and the J gene lost 1 base, with 14 bases spanning the gap. Germline lookup yields CDR1 SGHRS and CDR2 YFSETQ. CDR3 size: 16 residues.